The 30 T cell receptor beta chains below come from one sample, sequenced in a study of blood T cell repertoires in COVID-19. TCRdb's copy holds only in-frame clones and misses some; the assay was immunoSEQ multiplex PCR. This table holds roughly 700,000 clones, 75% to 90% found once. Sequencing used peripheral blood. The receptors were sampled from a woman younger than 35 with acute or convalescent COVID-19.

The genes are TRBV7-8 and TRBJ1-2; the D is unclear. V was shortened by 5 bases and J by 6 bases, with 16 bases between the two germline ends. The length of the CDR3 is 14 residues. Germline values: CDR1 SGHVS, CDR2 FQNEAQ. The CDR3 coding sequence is TGTGCCAGCAGCCCATGGACCGGAGGGAATGGCTACACCTTC. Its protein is CASSPWTGGNGYTF.

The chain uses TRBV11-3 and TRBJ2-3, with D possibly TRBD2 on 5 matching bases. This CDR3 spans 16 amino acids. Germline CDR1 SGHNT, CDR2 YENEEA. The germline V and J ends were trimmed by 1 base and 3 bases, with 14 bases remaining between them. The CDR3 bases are TGTGCCAGCAGCTTAGGTGTTAGCGCGGTTACAGATACGCAGTATTTT. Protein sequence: CASSLGVSAVTDTQYF.

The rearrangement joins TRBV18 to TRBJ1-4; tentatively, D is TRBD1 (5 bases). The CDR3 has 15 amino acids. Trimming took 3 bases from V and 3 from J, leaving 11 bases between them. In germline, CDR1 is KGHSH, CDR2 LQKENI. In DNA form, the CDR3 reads TGTGCCAGCTCACCTACGGCAGGGTCTAATGAAAAACTGTTTTTT. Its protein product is CASSPTAGSNEKLFF. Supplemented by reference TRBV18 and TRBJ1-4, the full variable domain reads NAGVMQNPRHLVRRRGQEARLRCSPMKGHSHVYWYRQLPEEGLKFMVYLQKENIIDESGMPKERFSAEFPKEGPSILRIQQVVRGDSAAYFCASSPTAGSNEKLFFGSGTQLSVL.

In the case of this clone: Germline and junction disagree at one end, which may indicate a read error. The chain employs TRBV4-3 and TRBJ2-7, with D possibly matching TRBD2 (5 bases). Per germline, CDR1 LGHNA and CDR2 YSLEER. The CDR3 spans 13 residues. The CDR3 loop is CVSSQGSSYEQYF. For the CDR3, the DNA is TGCGTCAGCAGCCAAGGGAGTTCCTACGAGCAGTACTTC.

The CDR3 loop reads CSVAPSGSYGYTF. The CDR3 nucleotides are TGCAGCGTCGCCCCCTCGGGGTCCTATGGCTACACCTTC. This chain joins TRBV29-1 and TRBJ1-2; D remains unclear. The V and J ends lost 6 bases and 4 bases respectively, with 15 bases between them. The germline gives CDR1 SQVTM, CDR2 ANQGSEA. There are 13 residues in the CDR3.

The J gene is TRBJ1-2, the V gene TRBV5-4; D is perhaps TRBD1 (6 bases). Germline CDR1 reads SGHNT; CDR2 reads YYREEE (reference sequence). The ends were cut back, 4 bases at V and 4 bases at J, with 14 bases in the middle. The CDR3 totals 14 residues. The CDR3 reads CASSLLQGSYGYTF. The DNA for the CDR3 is TGTGCCAGCAGCCTCTTACAGGGTTCCTATGGCTACACCTTC. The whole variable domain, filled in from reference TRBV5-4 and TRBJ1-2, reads ETGVTQSPTHLIKTRGQQVTLRCSSQSGHNTVSWYQQALGQGPQFIFQYYREEENGRGNFPPRFSGLQFPNYSSELNVNALELDDSALYLCASSLLQGSYGYTFGSGTRLTVV.

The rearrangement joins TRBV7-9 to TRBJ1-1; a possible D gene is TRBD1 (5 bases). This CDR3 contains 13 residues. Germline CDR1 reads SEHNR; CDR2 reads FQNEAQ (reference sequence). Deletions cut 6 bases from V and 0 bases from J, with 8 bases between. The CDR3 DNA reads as TGTGCCAGCAGGCCGACAGTGAACACTGAAGCTTTCTTT. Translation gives CASRPTVNTEAFF.

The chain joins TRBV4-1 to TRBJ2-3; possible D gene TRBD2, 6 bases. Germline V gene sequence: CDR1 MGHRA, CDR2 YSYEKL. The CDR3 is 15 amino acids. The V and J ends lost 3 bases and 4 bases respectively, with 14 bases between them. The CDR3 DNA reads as TGCGCCAGCAGCCACCGGGACTCTTTCGCAGATACGCAGTATTTT. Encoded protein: CASSHRDSFADTQYF.

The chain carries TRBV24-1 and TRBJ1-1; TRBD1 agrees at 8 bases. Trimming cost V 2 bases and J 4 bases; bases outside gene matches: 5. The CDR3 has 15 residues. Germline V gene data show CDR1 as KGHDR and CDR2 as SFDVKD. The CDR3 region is CATSDSGQGSTEAFF. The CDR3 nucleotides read TGTGCCACCAGTGATTCCGGACAGGGATCCACTGAAGCTTTCTTT.

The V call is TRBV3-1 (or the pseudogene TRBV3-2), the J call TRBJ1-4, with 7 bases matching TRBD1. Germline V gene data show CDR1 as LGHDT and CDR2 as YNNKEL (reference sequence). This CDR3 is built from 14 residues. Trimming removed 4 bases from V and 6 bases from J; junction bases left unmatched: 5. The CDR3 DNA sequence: TGTGCCAGCAGCCCGGACAGGATCGATGAAAAACTGTTTTTT. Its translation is CASSPDRIDEKLFF.

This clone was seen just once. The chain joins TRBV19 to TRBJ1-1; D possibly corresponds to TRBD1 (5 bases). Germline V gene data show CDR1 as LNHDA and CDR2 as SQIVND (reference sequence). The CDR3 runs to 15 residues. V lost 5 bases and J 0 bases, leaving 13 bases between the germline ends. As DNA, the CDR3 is TGTGCCAGTAGTTCCCTTGACAGAATGAACACTGAAGCTTTCTTT. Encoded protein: CASSSLDRMNTEAFF.

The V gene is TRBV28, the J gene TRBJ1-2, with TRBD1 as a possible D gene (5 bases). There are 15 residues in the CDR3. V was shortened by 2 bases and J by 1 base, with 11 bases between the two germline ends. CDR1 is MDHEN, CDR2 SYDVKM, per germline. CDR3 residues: CASSLQGKFNYGYTF. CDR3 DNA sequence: TGTGCCAGCAGTTTACAGGGAAAATTTAACTATGGCTACACCTTC.

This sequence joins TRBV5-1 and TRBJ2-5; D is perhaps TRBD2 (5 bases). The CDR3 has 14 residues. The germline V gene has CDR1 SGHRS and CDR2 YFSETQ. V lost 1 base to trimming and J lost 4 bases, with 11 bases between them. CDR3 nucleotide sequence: TGCGCCAGCAGCTTGCTGCTAGCAGGAGAGACCCAGTACTTC. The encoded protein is CASSLLLAGETQYF.

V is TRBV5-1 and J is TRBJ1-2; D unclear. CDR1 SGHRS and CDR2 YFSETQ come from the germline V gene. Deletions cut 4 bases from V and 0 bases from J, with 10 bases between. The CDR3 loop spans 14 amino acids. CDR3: CASSTTPTNYGYTF. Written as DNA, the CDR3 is TGCGCCAGCAGCACTACACCTACTAACTATGGCTACACCTTC.

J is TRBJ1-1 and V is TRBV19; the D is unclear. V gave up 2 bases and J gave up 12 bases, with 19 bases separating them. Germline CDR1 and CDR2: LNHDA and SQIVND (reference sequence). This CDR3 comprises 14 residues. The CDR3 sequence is CASSIKMDGIGTFF. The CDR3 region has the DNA TGTGCCAGTAGTATAAAAATGGACGGAATCGGGACTTTCTTT.

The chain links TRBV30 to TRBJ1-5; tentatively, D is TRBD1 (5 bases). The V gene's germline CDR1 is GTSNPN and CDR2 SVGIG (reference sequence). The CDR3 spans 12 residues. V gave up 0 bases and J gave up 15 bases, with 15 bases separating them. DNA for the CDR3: TGTGCCTGGAGTGTAAGGGCAGGGCAAAGGCATTTT. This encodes CAWSVRAGQRHF.

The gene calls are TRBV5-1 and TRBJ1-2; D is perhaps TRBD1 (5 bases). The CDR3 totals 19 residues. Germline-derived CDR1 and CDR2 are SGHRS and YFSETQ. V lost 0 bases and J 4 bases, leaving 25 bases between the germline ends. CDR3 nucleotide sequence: TGCGCCAGCAGCTTGGCGTTCCGTCAGGGCAGGGAAGAAGTCTATGGCTACACCTTC. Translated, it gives CASSLAFRQGREEVYGYTF.

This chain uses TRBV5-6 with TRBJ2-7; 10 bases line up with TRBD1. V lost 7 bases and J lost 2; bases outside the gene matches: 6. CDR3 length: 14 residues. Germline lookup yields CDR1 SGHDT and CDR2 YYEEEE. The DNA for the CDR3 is TGTGCCAGCCGCTGGACAGGGGGTCCCTACGAGCAGTACTTC. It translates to CASRWTGGPYEQYF.

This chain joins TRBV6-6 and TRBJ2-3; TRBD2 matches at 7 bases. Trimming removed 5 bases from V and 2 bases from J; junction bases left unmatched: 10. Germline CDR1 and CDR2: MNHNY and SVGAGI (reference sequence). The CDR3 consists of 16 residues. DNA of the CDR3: TGTGCCAGCAGTACCCGGGGAGCGGGGATCACAGATACGCAGTATTTT. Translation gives CASSTRGAGITDTQYF.

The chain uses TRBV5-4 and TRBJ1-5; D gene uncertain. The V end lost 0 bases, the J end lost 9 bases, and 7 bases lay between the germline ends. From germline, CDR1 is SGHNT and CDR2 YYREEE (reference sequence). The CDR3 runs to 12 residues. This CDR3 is CASSLDGWPQHF. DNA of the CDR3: TGTGCCAGCAGCTTGGACGGGTGGCCCCAGCATTTT.

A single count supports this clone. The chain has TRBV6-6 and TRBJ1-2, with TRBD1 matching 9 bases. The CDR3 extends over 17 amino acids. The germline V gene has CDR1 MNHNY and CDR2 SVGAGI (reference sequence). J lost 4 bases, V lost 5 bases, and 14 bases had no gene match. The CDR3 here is CASSPTGTGRAGYGYTF. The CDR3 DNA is TGTGCCAGCAGTCCCACCGGGACAGGGAGGGCAGGCTATGGCTACACCTTC.

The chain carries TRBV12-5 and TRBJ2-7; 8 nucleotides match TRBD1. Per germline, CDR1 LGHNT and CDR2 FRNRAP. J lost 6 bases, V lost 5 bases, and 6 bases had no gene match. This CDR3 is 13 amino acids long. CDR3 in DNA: TGTGCTAGTGGTCATGGACAGGGCGTCGAGCAGTACTTC. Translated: CASGHGQGVEQYF.

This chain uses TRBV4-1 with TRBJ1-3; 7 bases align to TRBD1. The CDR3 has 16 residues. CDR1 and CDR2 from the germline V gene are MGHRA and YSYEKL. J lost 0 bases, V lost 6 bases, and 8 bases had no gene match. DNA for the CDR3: TGCGCCAGCAGGGGACAGCGAAAAAGCTCTGGAAACACCATATATTTT. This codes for CASRGQRKSSGNTIYF.

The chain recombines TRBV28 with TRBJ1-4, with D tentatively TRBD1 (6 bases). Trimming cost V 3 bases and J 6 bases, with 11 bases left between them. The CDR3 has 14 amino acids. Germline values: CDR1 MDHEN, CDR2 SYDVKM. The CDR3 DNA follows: TGTGCCAGCAGTTTCACAGGGTCGGATGAAAAACTGTTTTTT. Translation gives CASSFTGSDEKLFF.

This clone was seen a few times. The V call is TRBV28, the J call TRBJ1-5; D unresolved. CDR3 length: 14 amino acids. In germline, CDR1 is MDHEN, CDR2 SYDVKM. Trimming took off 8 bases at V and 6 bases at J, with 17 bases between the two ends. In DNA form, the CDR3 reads TGTGCCAGCGCCCTCGCCTCGTTGAGTCAGCCCCAGCATTTT. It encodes CASALASLSQPQHF.

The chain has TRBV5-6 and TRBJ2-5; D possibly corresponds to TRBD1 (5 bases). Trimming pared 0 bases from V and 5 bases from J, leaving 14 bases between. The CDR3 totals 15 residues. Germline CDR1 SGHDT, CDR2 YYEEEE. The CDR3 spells CASSLGRVAWETQYF. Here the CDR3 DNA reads TGTGCCAGCAGCTTGGGCAGGGTCGCCTGGGAGACCCAGTACTTC.

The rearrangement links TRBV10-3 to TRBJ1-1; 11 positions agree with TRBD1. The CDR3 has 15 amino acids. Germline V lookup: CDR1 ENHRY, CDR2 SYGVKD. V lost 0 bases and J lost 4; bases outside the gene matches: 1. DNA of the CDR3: TGTGCCATCAGTGAGTCGGGGACAGGGGGCACTGAAGCTTTCTTT. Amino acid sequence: CAISESGTGGTEAFF.

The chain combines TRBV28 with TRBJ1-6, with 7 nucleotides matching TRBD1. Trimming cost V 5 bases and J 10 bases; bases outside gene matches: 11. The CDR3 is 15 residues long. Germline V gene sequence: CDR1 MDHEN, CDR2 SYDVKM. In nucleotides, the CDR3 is TGTGCCAGCAGTCGAGACAGGGTTGGGGGGTCACCCCTCCACTTT. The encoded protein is CASSRDRVGGSPLHF.

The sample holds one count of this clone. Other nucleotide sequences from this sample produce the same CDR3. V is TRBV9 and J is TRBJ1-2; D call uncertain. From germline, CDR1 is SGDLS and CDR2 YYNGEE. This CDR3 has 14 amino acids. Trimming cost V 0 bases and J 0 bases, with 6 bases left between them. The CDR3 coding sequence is TGTGCCAGCAGCGTAGCCGGGGCTAACTATGGCTACACCTTC. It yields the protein CASSVAGANYGYTF.

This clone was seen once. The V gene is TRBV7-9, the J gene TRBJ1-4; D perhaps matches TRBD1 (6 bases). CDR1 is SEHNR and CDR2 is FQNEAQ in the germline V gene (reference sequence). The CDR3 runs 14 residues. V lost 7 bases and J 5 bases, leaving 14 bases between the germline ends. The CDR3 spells CASIQGGQNEKLFF. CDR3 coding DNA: TGTGCCAGCATACAGGGCGGACAGAATGAAAAACTGTTTTTT.